A selection of T cell receptor beta chains follows, all from one sample in a study of shared T cell receptors in the human thymus. Some clones are missing from TCRdb's copy, which holds only in-frame ones; the method was immunoSEQ multiplex PCR. The sample shows 550,000 to 800,000 clones, 75% to 90% of them seen only once. The data also belong to a second study, concerning human thymus T cells.

The sample consisted of thymocytes. The origin of the receptors is a girl in the first two years of life with a congenital heart defect. Each CDR3 is given with its conserved first and last residue. A D gene is named only where the DNA matches it firmly. Clone size is given for some rows only: seen once, a few or many times, or a class if the clone is expanded.

J: TRBJ1-4
D: NA
V: TRBV5-6
size: NA
DNA: TGTGCCAGCAGCTTCCAGGGGCTTGGAGAAAAACTGTTTTTT
CDR3: CASSFQGLGEKLFF

J: TRBJ1-1
D: TRBD1
V: TRBV6-6
size: NA
DNA: TGTGCCAGCAGTTCCGACAGGGACACTGAAGCTTTCTTT
CDR3: CASSSDRDTEAFF

J: TRBJ2-2
D: TRBD1
V: TRBV5-1
size: NA
DNA: TGCGCCAGCAGCGGCAGGGGGCGCGGGACCGGGGAGCTGTTTTTT
CDR3: CASSGRGRGTGELFF

J: TRBJ1-6
D: NA
V: TRBV6-1
size: NA
DNA: TGTGCCAGCAGTGAGTCTCAGGAGGGTAATTCACCCCTCCACTTT
CDR3: CASSESQEGNSPLHF

J: TRBJ2-7
D: TRBD1
V: TRBV27
size: NA
DNA: TGTGCCAGCACCCTACCCGGACAGGGGCACTACGAGCAGTACTTC
CDR3: CASTLPGQGHYEQYF

J: TRBJ2-3
D: NA
V: TRBV4-3
size: NA
DNA: TGCGCCAGCAGCCAACAAACTAGCCTAGTGGATACGCAGTATTTT
CDR3: CASSQQTSLVDTQYF

J: TRBJ2-1
D: TRBD2
V: TRBV9
size: NA
DNA: TGTGCCAGCAGCGTAGTGGTTAGCGGGAGCTCCTACAATGAGCAGTTCTTC
CDR3: CASSVVVSGSSYNEQFF

J: TRBJ1-5
D: TRBD1
V: TRBV27
size: NA
DNA: TGTGCCAGCAGTCCAAACCGGACAGGCCCTAATCAGCCCCAGCATTTT
CDR3: CASSPNRTGPNQPQHF

J: TRBJ1-2
D: NA
V: TRBV28
size: NA
DNA: TGTGCCAGCAGTTTATGGGCCTATGGCTACACCTTC
CDR3: CASSLWAYGYTF

J: TRBJ1-1
D: NA
V: TRBV7-6
size: once
DNA: TGTGCCAGCAGCTCAGTGAACACTGAAGCTTTCTTT
CDR3: CASSSVNTEAFF

J: TRBJ2-5
D: NA
V: TRBV5-5
size: NA
DNA: TGTGCCAGCAGCCTCGGTCTTAAAGAGACCCAGTACTTC
CDR3: CASSLGLKETQYF

J: TRBJ2-6
D: NA
V: TRBV15
size: NA
DNA: TGTGCCACCGAGGGGGCCAACGTCCTGACTTTC
CDR3: CATEGANVLTF

J: TRBJ2-5
D: NA
V: TRBV5-4
size: once
DNA: TGTGCCAGCAGAAAAGACACCGCCGCAGAAGAGACCCAGTACTTC
CDR3: CASRKDTAAEETQYF

J: TRBJ2-7
D: TRBD1
V: TRBV19
size: NA
DNA: TGTGCCAGTAGTACCAGGACAGGGAATCACGAGCAGTACTTC
CDR3: CASSTRTGNHEQYF

J: TRBJ2-3
D: NA
V: TRBV5-1
size: NA
DNA: TGCGCCAGCAGCTTGGGCAGGGAAGATACGCAGTATTTT
CDR3: CASSLGREDTQYF

J: TRBJ1-6
D: TRBD1
V: TRBV28
size: few
DNA: TGTGCCACCCGACAGGGGAATTCACCCCTCCACTTT
CDR3: CATRQGNSPLHF

J: TRBJ1-6
D: NA
V: TRBV27
size: NA
DNA: TGTGCCAGCAGTTTTCGTAGCTCCTATAATTCACCCCTCCACTTT
CDR3: CASSFRSSYNSPLHF

J: TRBJ2-5
D: TRBD1
V: TRBV9
size: NA
DNA: TGTGCCAGCAGCGTAGCCTCGGGACAGGGGACCCAGTACTTC
CDR3: CASSVASGQGTQYF

J: TRBJ1-5
D: TRBD1
V: TRBV19
size: NA
DNA: TGTGCCAGTAGGGTGGGACAGGGACTAAATCAGCCCCAGCATTTT
CDR3: CASRVGQGLNQPQHF

J: TRBJ1-1
D: NA
V: TRBV11-2
size: NA
DNA: TGTGCCAGCAGCTCGAGGGTCGGAGCAAGGGAAGCTTTCTTT
CDR3: CASSSRVGAREAFF

J: TRBJ1-2
D: NA
V: TRBV28
size: NA
DNA: TGTGCCAGCAGTTTTAGGCGACGCAGGGACTATGGCTACACCTTC
CDR3: CASSFRRRRDYGYTF

J: TRBJ1-2
D: TRBD1
V: TRBV6-5
size: NA
DNA: TGTGCCAGCACCAGACAGGGTACGAATGGCTACACCTTC
CDR3: CASTRQGTNGYTF

J: TRBJ2-3
D: TRBD1
V: TRBV7-9
size: NA
DNA: TGTGCCAGCAGCTCCCGACAGGGGAGCACAGATACGCAGTATTTT
CDR3: CASSSRQGSTDTQYF

J: TRBJ2-7
D: NA
V: TRBV2
size: NA
DNA: TGTGCCAGCACCGCAGTTAACAGTACCTACGAGCAGTACTTC
CDR3: CASTAVNSTYEQYF

J: TRBJ2-1
D: NA
V: TRBV6-5
size: NA
DNA: TGTGCCAGCAGTTACTCGATTAGCTACAATGAGCAGTTCTTC
CDR3: CASSYSISYNEQFF

J: TRBJ2-4
D: NA
V: TRBV27
size: NA
DNA: TGTGCCAGCAGTTTTAAGCCACCGCTAGCCAAAAACATTCAGTACTTC
CDR3: CASSFKPPLAKNIQYF

J: TRBJ2-3
D: NA
V: TRBV19
size: NA
DNA: TGTGCCAGTAGTCCTCACCCCGGGGGGCCCACAGATACGCAGTATTTT
CDR3: CASSPHPGGPTDTQYF

J: TRBJ1-1
D: NA
V: TRBV7-9
size: NA
DNA: TGTGCCAGCAGCCCCCCCGCAGGGTGTGGCACTGAAGCTTTCTTT
CDR3: CASSPPAGCGTEAFF

J: TRBJ1-2
D: NA
V: TRBV6-1
size: NA
DNA: TGTGCCAGCAGCTCTAGTTGGAGCTACACCTTC
CDR3: CASSSSWSYTF

J: TRBJ1-2
D: NA
V: TRBV15
size: NA
DNA: TGTGCCACCAGCAGCTCAAGACGGCAGGGACAATCCGGCTACACCTTC
CDR3: CATSSSRRQGQSGYTF

J: TRBJ1-1
D: NA
V: TRBV5-6
size: NA
DNA: TGTGCCAGCAGCTTGATTGGGTGGGGGGAGAACACTGAAGCTTTCTTT
CDR3: CASSLIGWGENTEAFF

J: TRBJ2-7
D: TRBD2
V: TRBV7-6
size: NA
DNA: TGTGCCAGCAGCTTAGATCTGGGGCTAGCGGGGGGGCAGGCCATCTACGAGCAGTACTTC
CDR3: CASSLDLGLAGGQAIYEQYF

J: TRBJ1-3
D: NA
V: TRBV2
size: NA
DNA: TGTGCCAGCAGTGGAATCAGGGCGAGCTCTGGAAACACCATATATTTT
CDR3: CASSGIRASSGNTIYF

J: TRBJ2-3
D: NA
V: TRBV4-2
size: few
DNA: TGTGCCAGCAGCCAAGCGGTTTCTAGCACAGATACGCAGTATTTT
CDR3: CASSQAVSSTDTQYF

J: TRBJ2-6
D: TRBD2
V: TRBV19
size: once
DNA: TGTGCCATCTCGACTAGCGGGGGGACCGGGGCCAACGTCCTGACTTTC
CDR3: CAISTSGGTGANVLTF

J: TRBJ2-1
D: NA
V: TRBV5-1
size: few
DNA: TGCGCCAGCAGCTTGAACCCTCAGGGGCGGAGCTCCTACAATGAGCAGTTCTTC
CDR3: CASSLNPQGRSSYNEQFF

J: TRBJ2-1
D: TRBD1
V: TRBV14
size: NA
DNA: TGTGCCAGCAGCCAAAACCCTCCAGGGACAGGGTACAATGAGCAGTTCTTC
CDR3: CASSQNPPGTGYNEQFF

J: TRBJ1-1
D: TRBD1
V: TRBV9
size: NA
DNA: TGTGCCAGCAGCGTAGCCGGACAGGGGGCGAGGCCTGAAGCTTTCTTT
CDR3: CASSVAGQGARPEAFF

J: TRBJ1-1
D: TRBD1
V: TRBV7-2
size: few
DNA: TGTGCCACCAGACAGGGGGCGCGGGAGGGGACTGAAGCTTTCTTT
CDR3: CATRQGAREGTEAFF

J: TRBJ2-7
D: NA
V: TRBV19
size: NA
DNA: TGTGCCACCCCACAGGGCCCCTGCCGTGCCTACGAGCAGTACTTC
CDR3: CATPQGPCRAYEQYF

J: TRBJ1-2
D: NA
V: TRBV5-1
size: NA
DNA: TGCGCCAGCAGTGGGACACAGGGCTACACCTTC
CDR3: CASSGTQGYTF

J: TRBJ1-2
D: NA
V: TRBV18
size: NA
DNA: TGTGCCAGCTCACCAGGGAAGGGGTATGGCTACACCTTC
CDR3: CASSPGKGYGYTF

J: TRBJ2-7
D: NA
V: TRBV7-3
size: NA
DNA: TGTGCCAGCAGCCCCCTTGGCGGGGCGAACTACGAGCAGTACTTC
CDR3: CASSPLGGANYEQYF

J: TRBJ1-2
D: TRBD1
V: TRBV6-6
size: NA
DNA: TGTGCCAGCAGTTACCACTACAGGGGGCGGACCTTTGGCTACACCTTC
CDR3: CASSYHYRGRTFGYTF

J: TRBJ2-7
D: TRBD1
V: TRBV11-2
size: NA
DNA: TGTGCCAGCAGCGCTCTGTGGCCACAGGGGAGCGAGCAGTACTTC
CDR3: CASSALWPQGSEQYF

J: TRBJ1-1
D: TRBD1
V: TRBV4-3
size: once
DNA: TGCGCCAGCAGCCAAGATACGTATGGACAGGGAGAGAGCACTGAAGCTTTCTTT
CDR3: CASSQDTYGQGESTEAFF

J: TRBJ2-3
D: NA
V: TRBV6-1
size: once
DNA: TGTGCCAGCAGTGTTGCCCCTGGGACTTCCACAGATACGCAGTATTTT
CDR3: CASSVAPGTSTDTQYF

J: TRBJ2-5
D: NA
V: TRBV6-1
size: NA
DNA: TGTGCCAGCAGTGATCTATGGAGCTTTAGGGGGACCCAGTACTTC
CDR3: CASSDLWSFRGTQYF

J: TRBJ2-1
D: NA
V: TRBV4-3
size: NA
DNA: TGCGCCAGCAGCCAAGAGGTTCGACTCTACTACAATGAGCAGTTCTTC
CDR3: CASSQEVRLYYNEQFF

J: TRBJ2-6
D: TRBD1
V: TRBV15
size: NA
DNA: TGTGCCACCAGCAGAGAAAGAGGCACGACAGGGTCTGGGGCCAACGTCCTGACTTTC
CDR3: CATSRERGTTGSGANVLTF

J: TRBJ1-6
D: NA
V: TRBV4-1
size: NA
DNA: TGCGCCAGCAGCCAAGACGTCAGGGGCTCCTATAATTCACCCCTCCACTTT
CDR3: CASSQDVRGSYNSPLHF

J: TRBJ2-7
D: TRBD2
V: TRBV4-1
size: NA
DNA: TGCGCCAGCAGCCAATTTTTTGCGGGGGGATACGAGCAGTACTTC
CDR3: CASSQFFAGGYEQYF

J: TRBJ1-3
D: NA
V: TRBV19
size: NA
DNA: TGTGCCAGTAGTACGTCAGTGACAGTTTACGGAAACACCATATATTTT
CDR3: CASSTSVTVYGNTIYF

J: TRBJ2-2
D: NA
V: TRBV5-4
size: NA
DNA: TGTGCCAGCAGCTCATCCACCGGGGAGCTGTTTTTT
CDR3: CASSSSTGELFF

J: TRBJ1-2
D: NA
V: TRBV28
size: NA
DNA: TGTGCCAGCAGTCTTCGAGACTATGGCTACACCTTC
CDR3: CASSLRDYGYTF

J: TRBJ1-4
D: NA
V: TRBV19
size: NA
DNA: TGTGCCAGTAGTAGCGCAAGAGAAAAACTGTTTTTT
CDR3: CASSSAREKLFF

J: TRBJ2-5
D: NA
V: TRBV5-6
size: NA
DNA: TGTGCCAGCAGCTTAGGCGGGTTGGAGACCCAGTACTTC
CDR3: CASSLGGLETQYF